This T cell receptor (beta chain) was identified during a study of cytomegalovirus exposure and HLA in healthy donors (dated by TCRdb to the late 2010s). With respect to the entire study: An earlier analysis of more than 550 of the donors reported approximately 260 Gb of sequence data and 95 million to 140 million unique TCR beta sequences obtained from about 170 million T cells. The T cell repertoires of 666 subjects were profiled by immunosequencing and related to cytomegalovirus serostatus. The aim of the study was to test whether cataloging public T cell receptors could identify signatures of past pathogen exposure. Genome-wide SNP genotypes for about 65% of the roughly 700 donors were used in a later genetic analysis, which treated that subset as a discovery cohort. Rather than drawing on any new phenotypic data, the later analysis identified candidate immune exposures from TCR beta sequences and the way those sequences occurred across donors. On average, roughly 250,000 unique TCR beta nucleotide sequences were sequenced per donor among 398 genotyped donors of the cohort, with roughly a sixth of those sequences being non-productive. Class I and class II HLA loci were covered by the typing at four-digit resolution. Donor age, sex, ethnicity and CMV serostatus were compiled together with the repertoire data. In a later analysis, previously published TCR beta repertoires from 600 to 850 donors were re-analyzed and high-resolution HLA genotyping was added so that TCR occurrence patterns could be studied. In addition to the first cohort of 650 to 800 subjects, a separate validation cohort of approximately 120 different subjects was used. To decide whether each TCR beta V gene segment behaved as functional or pseudogenic, an earlier analysis of approximately 590 of the donors relied on high-throughput TCR beta sequencing. All discovery cohort repertoires had been generated on a single sequencing platform. To predict cytomegalovirus infection status, the study brought together high-throughput TCR immunosequencing, statistical association of individual TCRs with disease status, and machine learning. About 300 gigabases of sequencing data and approximately 85 million unique TCR sequences were included in an early release covering roughly 600 HLA-typed donors. Typing coverage differed by locus: A, B, C, DRB1 and DQB1 were typed in about 620-640 donors, DQA1 in 500 to 550, DPA1 in roughly 590, and DPB1 in around 490. Five DR-DQ haplotypes were handled as single units for association and clustering, since linkage in the cohort was strong. Of the roughly 400 genotyped donors, 65% to 90% fell in the genetic ancestry cluster associated with self-reported Caucasian donors.

The cohort was made up of about 670 healthy bone marrow donors. At the time of sampling, every cohort member was nominally healthy, though immune exposures that went unrecorded were likely present. The donor tested CMV seronegative, placing the donor among the 350 or so seronegative members of the cohort. A peripheral blood sample was collected from each donor, and TCR beta sequencing was performed on peripheral blood mononuclear cells. The Qiagen DNeasy Blood Extraction Kit was used to extract genomic DNA from the blood cell samples. This clone was observed a few times. It has no known antigen specificity. No much larger clone is present one base from it, and per-base qualities are unavailable. Library preparation was by the immunoSEQ multiplex PCR assay. The multiplex PCR relied on a mix of 60 forward primers for TCR Vbeta segments and 13 reverse primers for TCR Jbeta segments. The CDR3 region of rearranged TCR beta genes was amplified from genomic DNA with a multiplex PCR assay. The amplified TCR beta libraries were sequenced on the Illumina HiSeq System as 87-base-pair reads. The source study handled its data this way. A later analysis tallied about 77 million unique TCR beta chains across the 660 or so repertoires, and around 12 million of those chains were shared by two or more donors. To remove PCR and sequencing errors, raw reads were error-corrected and collapsed into unique sequences using a nearest-neighbor algorithm that merged closely related sequences. CDR3 sequences were aligned to IMGT reference sequences to assign V, D and J gene segments. Each retained sequence needed at least a six-nucleotide match to both a V gene segment and a J gene segment. A rearrangement counted as productive if the CDR3 had no stop codons and remained in frame with V and J, and every other rearrangement counted as non-productive. Following IMGT convention, CDR3 was defined as the stretch from the second conserved V-encoded cysteine up to the conserved J-encoded phenylalanine. In an earlier analysis of approximately 500 of the donors, sequences lacking an unambiguous match to a single V gene segment were excluded. In an earlier analysis of around 600 of the donors, V segments were called functional above 56.7% productive rearrangements and were called segregating when the between-donor standard deviation exceeded 5%. A statistical classification framework was built for diagnosing cytomegalovirus status from the catalog of TCR beta chain sequences. In a later analysis, V and J genes were assigned by comparing TCR nucleotide sequences against IMGT/GENE-DB human TR gene sequences. In a later analysis, CDR3 sequences and most-parsimonious VDJ recombination scenarios were assigned using the TCRdist pipeline. In a later analysis, every TCR beta chain was defined by the combination of its CDR3 amino acid sequence and its V-gene family, and reads without a unique V-gene family were dropped. As a way to deal with suspected cross-contamination and a sequencing artifact, a later analysis dropped roughly 600 nucleotide sequences that were highly shared and had low generation probability. In a later analysis, a clonal expansion index for each public chain was calculated from normalized within-repertoire ranks of inferred template counts. A later analysis computed generation probabilities with a VDJ recombination model fitted to out-of-frame rearrangements, and checked the results against IGoR. A later analysis scored TCR-TCR, TCR-HLA and TCR-CMV co-occurrence with hypergeometric tests, applying a repertoire-size bias correction to TCR pairs. False discovery rates were estimated in a later analysis by permuting HLA or CMV assignments 20 times. In a later analysis, co-occurring TCRs were grouped with DBSCAN, and TCRdist sequence similarity was added when clustering was performed within HLA-allele-positive subsets. Repertoires with fewer than 30,000 or more than 120,000 public chains, plus five repertoires with anomalous nucleotide sharing, were excluded from co-occurrence clustering. TCRdb limited this immuneACCESS table to in-frame rearrangements with V and J called. A share of clones is missing; checked studies link under half to unresolved V genes, and the rest is unexplained. That table supplies the V and J calls and clone size; D and trimming were determined from the DNA. The sample data list 150,000 to 200,000 clones, and about 65% of these were observed just once. The ten top clones hold about 1.6% of the sample.

General study outcomes and caveats: An association between a missense DCLRE1C variant and V-gene and J-gene trimming of TCR beta chains was found in a later genetic analysis and replicated in an independent cohort. A later analysis found that TCR association rates varied across HLA loci, with DRB1 alleles showing the most associated TCRs and HLA-C alleles the fewest. Compared with the approximately 600-donor mean, donors in an Asian-associated ancestry cluster had fewer N-insertions in productive TCRs, according to a later genetic analysis. In a later analysis, HLA-associated TCR beta chains showed more clonal expansion and lower generation probabilities than non-associated chains that were equally common. CMV serostatus was the only immune exposure information available for the cohort. Across donors, most TCR sequences were observed very rarely, whereas some public TCRs were present in many individuals. The earlier analysis of approximately 540 of the donors excluded over 15 rarely observed V segments, including chromosome 9 orphons, because counts were too low. A few of the identified cytomegalovirus-associated TCR beta chains were confirmed in vitro to be specific for cytomegalovirus antigens. Strong co-occurrence of HLA alleles, especially DR and DQ, made assigning TCR associations to individual alleles difficult. Because HLA typing was unavailable for some donors at each locus, only the typed subset was used in association tests. Cytomegalovirus status was reported to be diagnosed by the classifier with high specificity and sensitivity in both the original and validation cohorts. In an earlier analysis of approximately 600 of the donors, most TCR beta V segments were observed in productive rearrangements about 87% or about 30% of the time, broadly matching IMGT annotations. The authors suggested that the approach could potentially be extended to other disease states and immunological phenotypes. Linkage disequilibrium might explain the correlated functional status among segregating V segments, but an unknown experimental factor could not be ruled out. A total of 164 TCR beta chains were listed by the study as associated with cytomegalovirus. In a later analysis, several top co-occurrence clusters were reported to appear linked to parvovirus B19, influenza, CMV and Epstein-Barr virus. Some IMGT-functional V segments, including TRBV6-2 and TRBV6-3, could not be told apart with the 87-base-pair reads, so those segments were excluded. A group of highly shared sequence variants was considered likely to be a technical artifact of the sequencing pipeline. According to a later analysis, most CMV-associated TCR beta chains appeared to be HLA-restricted, and the HLA associations seemed to be driven largely by CMV exposure. This cohort had only TCR beta chains sequenced, and the lack of alpha or paired-chain data limited which features could be detected. The presence/absence analyses assumed that sequencing depth was roughly uniform across donors, and that assumption may not be true. A further reported finding was that TCR beta sequences accurately predicted the HLA-A and HLA-B alleles for most subjects in the first cohort. Specific HLA alleles were associated with 16,951 TCR beta sequences at a false discovery rate of 0.05 in a later analysis.

Sequences SGHRS (CDR1) and YFSETQ (CDR2) are obtained from the germline V gene. Taken from cysteine to phenylalanine, the CDR3 has 13 residues. Only the CDR3 DNA is retained, 39 bases long and in frame from the first base. V is cut by 0 bases and J by 4 bases, and the space between the germline ends is 7 bases. In this chain, TRBV5-1 is recombined with TRBJ2-5; TRBD1 might be the D gene, on 5 matching bases. This TCR derives from a girl aged 10 to 17 in good health and CMV-seronegative. Material for sequencing was PBMCs. The CDR3 protein sequence reads: CASSLGRGETQYF. The DNA sequence is TGCGCCAGCAGCTTGGGTAGGGGAGAGACCCAGTACTTC. When the CDR3 is completed using the reference TRBV5-1 and TRBJ2-5 genes on either side, the full variable domain is KAGVTQTPRYLIKTRGQQVTLSCSPISGHRSVSWYQQTPGQGLQFLFEYFSETQRNKGNFPGRFSGRQFSNSRSEMNVSTLELGDSALYLCASSLGRGETQYFGPGTRLLVL.